Here is one T cell receptor (beta chain) with its context. Its antigen is not known. Trimming stripped 2 bases from V and 3 bases from J, with 20 bases between. Germline assignment: CDR1 MDHEN and CDR2 SYDVKM. This CDR3 spans 17 amino acids. The sample comes from a study of lymphopenia after photon versus proton radiotherapy. Study results and limitations: After lymphocyte nadir, photon-treated repertoires showed oligoclonal expansion, especially CD8+ Temra. Better survival with proton therapy was suggested as possible, not demonstrated. Under photons, naive T cells and diversity fell while effector/memory populations rose.

Only in-frame clones appear in the TCRdb table, and some are missing; sequencing was by immunoSEQ multiplex PCR. The table lists approximately 62,000 clones, approximately 84% of them singletons. This sequence was found in a man between 60 and 75 years old with pancreatic cancer. The V gene is TRBV28, the J gene TRBJ2-7, with D tentatively TRBD2 (6 bases). Sequencing was performed on peripheral blood, taken from a patient treated with proton-based radiotherapy. The CDR3, as DNA: TGTGCCAGCAGTTTACCCTCGGGACTCGTACTAAACTACGAGCAGTACTTC. Amino acids: CASSLPSGLVLNYEQYF.